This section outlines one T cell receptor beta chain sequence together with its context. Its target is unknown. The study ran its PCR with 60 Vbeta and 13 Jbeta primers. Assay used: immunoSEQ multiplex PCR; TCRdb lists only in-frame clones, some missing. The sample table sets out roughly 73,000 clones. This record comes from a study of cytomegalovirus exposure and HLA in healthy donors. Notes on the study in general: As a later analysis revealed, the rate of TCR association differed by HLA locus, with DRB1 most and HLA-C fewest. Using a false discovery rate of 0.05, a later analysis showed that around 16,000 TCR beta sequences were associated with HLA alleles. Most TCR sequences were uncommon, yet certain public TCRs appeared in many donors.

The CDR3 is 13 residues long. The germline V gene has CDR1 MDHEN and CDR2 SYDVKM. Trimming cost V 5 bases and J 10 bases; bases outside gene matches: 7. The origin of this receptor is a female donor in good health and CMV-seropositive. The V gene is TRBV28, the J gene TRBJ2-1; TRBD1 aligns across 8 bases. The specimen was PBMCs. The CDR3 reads CASSPGQGWEQFF. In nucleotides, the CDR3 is TGTGCCAGCAGTCCCGGACAGGGCTGGGAGCAGTTCTTC.